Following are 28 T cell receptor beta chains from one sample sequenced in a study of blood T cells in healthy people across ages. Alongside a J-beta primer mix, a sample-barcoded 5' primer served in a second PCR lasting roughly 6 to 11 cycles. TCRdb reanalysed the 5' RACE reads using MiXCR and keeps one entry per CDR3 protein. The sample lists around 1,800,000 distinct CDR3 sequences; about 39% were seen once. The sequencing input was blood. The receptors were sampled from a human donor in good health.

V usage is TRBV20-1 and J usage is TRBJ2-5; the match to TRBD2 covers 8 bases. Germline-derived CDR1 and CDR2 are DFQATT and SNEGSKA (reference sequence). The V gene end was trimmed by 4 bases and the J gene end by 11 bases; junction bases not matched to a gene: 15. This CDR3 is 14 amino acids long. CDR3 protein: CSATAGGVYNEQYF. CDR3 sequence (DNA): TGCAGTGCTACTGCGGGGGGTGTCTACAATGAGCAGTACTTC.

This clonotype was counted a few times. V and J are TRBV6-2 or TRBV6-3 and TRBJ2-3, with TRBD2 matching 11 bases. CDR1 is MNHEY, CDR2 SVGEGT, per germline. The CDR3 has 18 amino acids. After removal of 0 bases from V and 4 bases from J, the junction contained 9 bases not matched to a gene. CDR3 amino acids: CASSYSKLAGGYADTQYF. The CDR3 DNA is TGTGCCAGCAGTTACTCGAAATTAGCGGGGGGGTACGCAGATACGCAGTATTTT.

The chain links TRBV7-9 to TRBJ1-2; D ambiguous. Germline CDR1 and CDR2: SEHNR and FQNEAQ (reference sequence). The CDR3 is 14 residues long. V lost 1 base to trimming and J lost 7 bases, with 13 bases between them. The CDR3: CASSLVEESVGYTF. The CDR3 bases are TGTGCCAGCAGCTTAGTCGAGGAATCGGTTGGCTACACCTTC.

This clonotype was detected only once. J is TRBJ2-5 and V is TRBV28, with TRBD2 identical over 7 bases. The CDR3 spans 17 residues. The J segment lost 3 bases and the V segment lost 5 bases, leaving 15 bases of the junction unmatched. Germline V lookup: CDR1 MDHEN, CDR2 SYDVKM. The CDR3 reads CASSPRWGGRLKETQYF. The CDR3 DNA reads TGTGCCAGCAGTCCCCGCTGGGGGGGACGGCTGAAAGAGACCCAGTACTTC.

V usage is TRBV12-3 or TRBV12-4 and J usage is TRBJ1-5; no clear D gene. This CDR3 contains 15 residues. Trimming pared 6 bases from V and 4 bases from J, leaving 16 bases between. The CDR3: CASSQTGVSNQPQHF. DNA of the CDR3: TGTGCCAGCAGCCAGACCGGGGTCTCAAATCAGCCCCAGCATTTT.

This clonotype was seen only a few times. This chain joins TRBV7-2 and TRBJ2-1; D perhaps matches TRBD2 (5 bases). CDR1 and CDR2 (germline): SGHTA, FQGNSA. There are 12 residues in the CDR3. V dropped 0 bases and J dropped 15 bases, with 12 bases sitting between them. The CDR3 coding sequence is TGTGCCAGCAGCTTAGCTAACACGGACTGGTTCTTC. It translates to CASSLANTDWFF.

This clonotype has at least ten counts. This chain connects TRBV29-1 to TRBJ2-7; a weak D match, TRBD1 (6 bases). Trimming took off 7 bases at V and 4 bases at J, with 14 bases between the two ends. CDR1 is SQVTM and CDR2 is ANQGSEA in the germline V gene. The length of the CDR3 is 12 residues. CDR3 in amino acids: CSGQGTGYEQYF. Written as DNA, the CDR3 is TGCAGCGGCCAGGGAACAGGGTACGAGCAGTACTTC.

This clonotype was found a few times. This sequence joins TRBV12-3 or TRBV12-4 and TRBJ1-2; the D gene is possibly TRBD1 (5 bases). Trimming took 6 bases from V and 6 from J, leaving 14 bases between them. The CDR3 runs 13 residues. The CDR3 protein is CASSRYGQDGYTF. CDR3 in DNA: TGTGCCAGCAGCCGCTACGGACAAGATGGCTACACCTTC.

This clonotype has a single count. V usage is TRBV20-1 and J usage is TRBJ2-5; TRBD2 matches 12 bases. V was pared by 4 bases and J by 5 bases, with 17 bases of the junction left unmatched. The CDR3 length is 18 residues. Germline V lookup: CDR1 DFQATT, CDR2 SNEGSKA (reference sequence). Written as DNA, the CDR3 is TGCAGTGCTATCCCCTTACTAGCGGGGGGACCCTTGAGGGAGACCCAGTACTTC. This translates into CSAIPLLAGGPLRETQYF.

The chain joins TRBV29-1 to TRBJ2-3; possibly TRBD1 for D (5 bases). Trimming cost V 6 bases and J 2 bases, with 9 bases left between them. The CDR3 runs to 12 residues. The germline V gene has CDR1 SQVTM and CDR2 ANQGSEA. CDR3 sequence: CSVGAPTDTQYF. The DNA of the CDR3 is TGCAGCGTAGGGGCCCCCACAGATACGCAGTATTTT.

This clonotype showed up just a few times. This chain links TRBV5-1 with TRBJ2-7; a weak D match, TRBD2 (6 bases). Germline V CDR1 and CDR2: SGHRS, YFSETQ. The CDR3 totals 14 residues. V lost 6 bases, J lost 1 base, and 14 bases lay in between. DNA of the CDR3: TGCGCCAGCAACCCTCCCGGGACTTCCTACGAGCAGTACTTC. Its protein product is CASNPPGTSYEQYF.

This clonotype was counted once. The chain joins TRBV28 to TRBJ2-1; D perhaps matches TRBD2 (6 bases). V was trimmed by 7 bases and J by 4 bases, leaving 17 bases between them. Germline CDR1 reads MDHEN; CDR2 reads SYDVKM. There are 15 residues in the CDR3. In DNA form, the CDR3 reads TGTGCCAGCAACCCACCCGGGGGTGAATACAATGAGCAGTTCTTC. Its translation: CASNPPGGEYNEQFF.

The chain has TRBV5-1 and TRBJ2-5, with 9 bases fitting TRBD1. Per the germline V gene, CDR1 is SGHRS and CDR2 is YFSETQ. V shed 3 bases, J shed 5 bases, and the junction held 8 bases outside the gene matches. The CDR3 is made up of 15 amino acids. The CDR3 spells CASSSLTGGRETQYF. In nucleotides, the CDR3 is TGCGCCAGCAGCTCATTAACAGGGGGCCGTGAGACCCAGTACTTC.

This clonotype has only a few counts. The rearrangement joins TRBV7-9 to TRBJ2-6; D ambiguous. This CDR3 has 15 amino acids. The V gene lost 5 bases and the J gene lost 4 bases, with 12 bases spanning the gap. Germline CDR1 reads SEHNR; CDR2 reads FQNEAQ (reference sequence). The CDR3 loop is CASSTQNSGANVLTF. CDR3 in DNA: TGTGCCAGCAGCACCCAAAATTCCGGGGCCAACGTCCTGACTTTC.

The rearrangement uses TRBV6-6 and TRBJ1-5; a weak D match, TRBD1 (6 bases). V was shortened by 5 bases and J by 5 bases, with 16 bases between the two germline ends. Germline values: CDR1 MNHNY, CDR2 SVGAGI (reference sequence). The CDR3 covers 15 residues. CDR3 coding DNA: TGTGCCAGCAGTGATAGGGGGGGGCCTCATCAGCCCCAGCATTTT. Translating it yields CASSDRGGPHQPQHF.

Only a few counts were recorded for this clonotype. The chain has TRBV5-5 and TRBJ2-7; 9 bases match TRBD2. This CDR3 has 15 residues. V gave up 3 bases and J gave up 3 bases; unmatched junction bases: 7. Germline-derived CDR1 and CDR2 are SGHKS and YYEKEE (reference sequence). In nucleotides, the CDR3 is TGTGCCAGCAGCTGGAGTAGCGGGGGCTACTACGAGCAGTACTTC. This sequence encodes CASSWSSGGYYEQYF.

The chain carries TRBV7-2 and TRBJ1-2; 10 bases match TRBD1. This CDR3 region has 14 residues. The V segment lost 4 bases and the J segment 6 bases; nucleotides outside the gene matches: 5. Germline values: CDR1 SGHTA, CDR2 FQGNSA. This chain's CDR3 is CASSSPTGGHGYTF. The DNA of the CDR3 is TGTGCCAGCAGCTCCCCGACAGGGGGCCATGGCTACACCTTC.

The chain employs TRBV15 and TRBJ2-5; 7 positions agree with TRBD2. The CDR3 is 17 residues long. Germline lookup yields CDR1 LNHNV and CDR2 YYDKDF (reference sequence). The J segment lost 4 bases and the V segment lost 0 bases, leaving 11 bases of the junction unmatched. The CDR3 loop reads CATSRDSGPTGGETQYF. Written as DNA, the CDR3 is TGTGCCACCAGCAGAGATTCCGGGCCGACGGGGGGAGAGACCCAGTACTTC.

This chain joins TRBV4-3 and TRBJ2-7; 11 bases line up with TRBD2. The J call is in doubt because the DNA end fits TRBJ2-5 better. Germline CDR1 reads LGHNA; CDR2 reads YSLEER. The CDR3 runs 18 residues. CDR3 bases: TGCGCCAGCAGCCAAGATTCCGAACTAGCGGGGGTGGAGGAGACCCAGTACTTC. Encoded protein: CASSQDSELAGVEETQYF.

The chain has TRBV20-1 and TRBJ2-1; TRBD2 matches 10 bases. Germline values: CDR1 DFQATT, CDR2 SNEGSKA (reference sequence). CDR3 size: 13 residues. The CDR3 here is CAVAGGSYNEQFF. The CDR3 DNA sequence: TGCGCCGTAGCGGGGGGATCCTACAATGAGCAGTTCTTC.

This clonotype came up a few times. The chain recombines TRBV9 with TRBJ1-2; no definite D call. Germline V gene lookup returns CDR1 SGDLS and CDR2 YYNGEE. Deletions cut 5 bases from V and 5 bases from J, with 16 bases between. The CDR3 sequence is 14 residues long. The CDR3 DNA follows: TGTGCCAGCAGTGGTTCGGGTACTAGTTATGGCTACACCTTC. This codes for CASSGSGTSYGYTF.

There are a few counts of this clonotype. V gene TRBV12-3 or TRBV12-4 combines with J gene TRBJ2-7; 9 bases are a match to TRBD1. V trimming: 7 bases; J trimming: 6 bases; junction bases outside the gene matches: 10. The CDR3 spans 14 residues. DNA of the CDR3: TGTGCCAGCAAGGAAACGGGACAGGGCAGCGAGCAGTACTTC. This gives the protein CASKETGQGSEQYF.

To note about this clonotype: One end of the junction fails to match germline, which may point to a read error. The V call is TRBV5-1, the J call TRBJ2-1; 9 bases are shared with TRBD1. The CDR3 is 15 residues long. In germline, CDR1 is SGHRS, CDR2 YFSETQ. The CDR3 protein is CVSSLSGQGFGEQFF. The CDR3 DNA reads TGCGTCAGCAGCTTGTCGGGACAGGGTTTCGGTGAGCAGTTCTTC.

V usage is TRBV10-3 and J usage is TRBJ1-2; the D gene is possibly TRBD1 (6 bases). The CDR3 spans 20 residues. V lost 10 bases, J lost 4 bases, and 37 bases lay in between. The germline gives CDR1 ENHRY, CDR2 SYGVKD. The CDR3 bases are TGTGCCACCCGTACTTTTACAGGGAACCCCAGTTTCCCCCACCCCTATGGCTACACCTTC. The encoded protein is CATRTFTGNPSFPHPYGYTF.

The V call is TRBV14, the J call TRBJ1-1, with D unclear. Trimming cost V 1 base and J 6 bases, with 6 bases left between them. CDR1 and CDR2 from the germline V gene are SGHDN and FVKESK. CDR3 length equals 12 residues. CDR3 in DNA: TGTGCCAGCAGCCAAGGGCCGGCTGAAGCTTTCTTT. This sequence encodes CASSQGPAEAFF.

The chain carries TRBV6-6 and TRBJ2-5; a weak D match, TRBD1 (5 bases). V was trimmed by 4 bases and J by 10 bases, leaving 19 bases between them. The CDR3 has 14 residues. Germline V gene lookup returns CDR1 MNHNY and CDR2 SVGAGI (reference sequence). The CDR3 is CASSFPLYRPHQYF. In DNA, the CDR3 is TGTGCCAGCAGTTTCCCCCTGTACAGGCCTCACCAGTACTTC.

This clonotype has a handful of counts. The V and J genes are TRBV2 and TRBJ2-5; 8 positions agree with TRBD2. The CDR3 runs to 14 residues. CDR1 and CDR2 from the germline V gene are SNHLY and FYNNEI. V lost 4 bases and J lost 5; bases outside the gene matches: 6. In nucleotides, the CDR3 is TGTGCCAGCAGTGGGGTCCCGGGAGGGGAGACCCAGTACTTC. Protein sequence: CASSGVPGGETQYF.

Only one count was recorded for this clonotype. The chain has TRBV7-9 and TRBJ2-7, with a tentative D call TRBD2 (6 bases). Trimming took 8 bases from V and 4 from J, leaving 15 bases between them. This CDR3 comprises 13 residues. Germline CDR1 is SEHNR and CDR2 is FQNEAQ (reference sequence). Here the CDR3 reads CASWDSMGYEQYF. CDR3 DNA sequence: TGTGCCAGCTGGGACTCCATGGGTTACGAGCAGTACTTC.